Listed here is a single T cell receptor beta chain. This record belongs to a study of cytomegalovirus exposure and HLA in healthy donors. TCRdb's table, derived via immunoSEQ multiplex PCR, lists solely in-frame clones and lacks some. The table has more than 65,000 clones, 95% to 96% seen once. The CDR3 runs 15 residues. V dropped 7 bases and J dropped 9 bases, with 19 bases sitting between them. CDR1 and CDR2 from the germline V gene are MNHEY and SMNVEV (reference sequence). The V and J genes are TRBV27 and TRBJ1-6; TRBD1 might be the D (5 bases). The source material was PBMCs. The clonotype was recovered from a woman in her late teens or twenties in good health and CMV-seronegative. The CDR3 region has the DNA TGTGCCAGCACCCCGCCGACAGTATCGGGTTCACCCCTCCACTTT. Translated: CASTPPTVSGSPLHF.